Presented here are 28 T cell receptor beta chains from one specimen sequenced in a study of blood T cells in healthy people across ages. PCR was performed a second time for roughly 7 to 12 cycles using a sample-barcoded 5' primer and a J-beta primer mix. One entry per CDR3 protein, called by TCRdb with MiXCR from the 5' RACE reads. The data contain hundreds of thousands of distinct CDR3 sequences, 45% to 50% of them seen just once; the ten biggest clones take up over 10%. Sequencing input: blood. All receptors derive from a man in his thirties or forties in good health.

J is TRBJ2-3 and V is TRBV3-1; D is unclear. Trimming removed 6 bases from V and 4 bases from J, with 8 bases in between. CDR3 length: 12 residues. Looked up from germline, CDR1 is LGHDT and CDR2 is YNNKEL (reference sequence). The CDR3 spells CASRHGPDTQYF. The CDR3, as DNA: TGTGCCAGCAGACATGGGCCAGATACGCAGTATTTT.

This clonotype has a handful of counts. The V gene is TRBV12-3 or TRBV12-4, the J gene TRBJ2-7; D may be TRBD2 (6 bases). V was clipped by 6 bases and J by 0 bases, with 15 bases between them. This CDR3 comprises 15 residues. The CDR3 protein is CASSVDYPNSYEQYF. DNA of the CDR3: TGTGCCAGCAGCGTGGACTACCCAAACTCCTACGAGCAGTACTTC.

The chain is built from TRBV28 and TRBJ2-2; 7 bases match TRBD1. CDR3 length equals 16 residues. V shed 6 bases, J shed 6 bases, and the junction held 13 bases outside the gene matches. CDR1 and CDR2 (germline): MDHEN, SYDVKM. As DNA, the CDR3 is TGTGCCAGCAGGCGGAAGACAGGGATCGTTGCCGGGGAGCTGTTTTTT. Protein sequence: CASRRKTGIVAGELFF.

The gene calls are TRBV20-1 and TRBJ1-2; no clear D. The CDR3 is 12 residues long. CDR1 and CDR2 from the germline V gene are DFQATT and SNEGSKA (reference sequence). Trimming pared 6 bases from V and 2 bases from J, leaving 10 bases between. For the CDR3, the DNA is TGCAGTGCGCCGATAGAGAACTATGGCTACACCTTC. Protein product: CSAPIENYGYTF.

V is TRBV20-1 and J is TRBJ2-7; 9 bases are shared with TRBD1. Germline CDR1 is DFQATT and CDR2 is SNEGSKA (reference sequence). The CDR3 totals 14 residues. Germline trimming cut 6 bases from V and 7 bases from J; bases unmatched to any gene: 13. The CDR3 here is CSADPDRGRGEQYF. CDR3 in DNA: TGCAGTGCCGACCCGGACAGGGGAAGAGGGGAGCAGTACTTC.

CDR3 sequence: CASSFWADEKDEQFF. In nucleotides, the CDR3 is TGTGCCAGCAGCTTTTGGGCGGATGAGAAGGATGAGCAGTTCTTC. The J gene is TRBJ2-1, the V gene TRBV7-9; no clear D gene. V lost 3 bases to trimming and J lost 8 bases, with 17 bases between them. Per germline, CDR1 SEHNR and CDR2 FQNEAQ (reference sequence). The CDR3 covers 15 residues.

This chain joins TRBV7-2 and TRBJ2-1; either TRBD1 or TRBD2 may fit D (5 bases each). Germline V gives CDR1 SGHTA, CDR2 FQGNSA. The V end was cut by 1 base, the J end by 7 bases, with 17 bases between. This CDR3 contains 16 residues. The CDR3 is CASSLGSTGLSNEQFF. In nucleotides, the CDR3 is TGTGCCAGCAGCTTAGGCTCGACGGGGCTGTCAAATGAGCAGTTCTTC.

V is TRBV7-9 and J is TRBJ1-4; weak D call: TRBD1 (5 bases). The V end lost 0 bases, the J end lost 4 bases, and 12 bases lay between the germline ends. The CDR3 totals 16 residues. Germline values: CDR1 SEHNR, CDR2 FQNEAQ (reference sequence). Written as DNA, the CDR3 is TGTGCCAGCAGCTTAGCGCAAAGGGGTCATAATGAAAAACTGTTTTTT. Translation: CASSLAQRGHNEKLFF. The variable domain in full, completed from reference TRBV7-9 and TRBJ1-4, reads DTGVSQNPRHKITKRGQNVTFRCDPISEHNRLYWYRQTLGQGPEFLTYFQNEAQLEKSRLLSDRFSAERPKGSFSTLEIQRTEQGDSAMYLCASSLAQRGHNEKLFFGSGTQLSVL.

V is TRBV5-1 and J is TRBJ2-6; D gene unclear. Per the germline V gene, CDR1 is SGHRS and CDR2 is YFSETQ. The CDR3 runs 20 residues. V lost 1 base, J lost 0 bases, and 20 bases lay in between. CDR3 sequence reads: CASSLLEKIPRASGANVLTF. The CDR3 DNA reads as TGCGCCAGCAGCTTGTTGGAGAAGATCCCACGAGCCTCTGGGGCCAACGTCCTGACTTTC.

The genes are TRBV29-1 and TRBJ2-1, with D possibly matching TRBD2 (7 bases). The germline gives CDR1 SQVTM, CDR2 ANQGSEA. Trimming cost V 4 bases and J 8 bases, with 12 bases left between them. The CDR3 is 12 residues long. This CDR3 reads CSVGEGGDEQFF. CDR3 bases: TGCAGCGTTGGGGAAGGGGGGGATGAGCAGTTCTTC.

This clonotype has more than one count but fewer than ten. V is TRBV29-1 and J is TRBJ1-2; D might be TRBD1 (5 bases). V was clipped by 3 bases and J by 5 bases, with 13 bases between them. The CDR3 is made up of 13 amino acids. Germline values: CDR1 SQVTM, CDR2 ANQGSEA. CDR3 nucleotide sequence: TGCAGCGTTGATAGGGGTCCACCGTATGGCTACACCTTC. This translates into CSVDRGPPYGYTF.

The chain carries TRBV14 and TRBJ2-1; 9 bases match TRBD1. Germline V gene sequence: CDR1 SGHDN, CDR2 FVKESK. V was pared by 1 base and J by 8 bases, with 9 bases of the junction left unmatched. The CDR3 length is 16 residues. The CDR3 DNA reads TGTGCCAGCAGCCAAGCCGCCAGGACAGGGGCTTATGAGCAGTTCTTC. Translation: CASSQAARTGAYEQFF.

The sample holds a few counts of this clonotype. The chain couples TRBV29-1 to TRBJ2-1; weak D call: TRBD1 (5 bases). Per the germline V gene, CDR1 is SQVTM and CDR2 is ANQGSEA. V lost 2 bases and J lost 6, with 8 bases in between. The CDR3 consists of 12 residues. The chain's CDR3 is CSVEIRVNEQFF. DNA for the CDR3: TGCAGCGTTGAAATCAGGGTCAATGAGCAGTTCTTC.

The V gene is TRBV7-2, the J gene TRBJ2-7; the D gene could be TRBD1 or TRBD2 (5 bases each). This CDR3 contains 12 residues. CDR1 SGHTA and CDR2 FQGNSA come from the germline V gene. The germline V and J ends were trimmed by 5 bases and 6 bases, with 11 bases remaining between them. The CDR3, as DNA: TGTGCCAGCAGCCCTTTTGGGGGCGAGCAGTACTTC. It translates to CASSPFGGEQYF.

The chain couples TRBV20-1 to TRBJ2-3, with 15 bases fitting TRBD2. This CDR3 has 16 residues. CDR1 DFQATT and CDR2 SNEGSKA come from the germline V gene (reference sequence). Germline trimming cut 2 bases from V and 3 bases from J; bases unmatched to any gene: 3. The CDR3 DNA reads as TGCAGTGCTAGACCCGGACTAGCGGGGGGGACAGATACGCAGTATTTT. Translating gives CSARPGLAGGTDTQYF.

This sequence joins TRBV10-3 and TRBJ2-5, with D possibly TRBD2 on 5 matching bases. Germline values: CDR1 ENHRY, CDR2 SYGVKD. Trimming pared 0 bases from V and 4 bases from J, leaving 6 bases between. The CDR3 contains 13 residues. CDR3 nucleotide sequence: TGTGCCATCAGTGAGTCCGAGGGAGAGACCCAGTACTTC. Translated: CAISESEGETQYF.

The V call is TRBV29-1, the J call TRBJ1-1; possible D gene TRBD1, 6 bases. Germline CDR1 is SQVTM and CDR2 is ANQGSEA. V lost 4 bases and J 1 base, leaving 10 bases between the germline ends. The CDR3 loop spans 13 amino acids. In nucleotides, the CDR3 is TGCAGCGTTGTAAGGGGGTCGAACACTGAAGCTTTCTTT. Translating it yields CSVVRGSNTEAFF.

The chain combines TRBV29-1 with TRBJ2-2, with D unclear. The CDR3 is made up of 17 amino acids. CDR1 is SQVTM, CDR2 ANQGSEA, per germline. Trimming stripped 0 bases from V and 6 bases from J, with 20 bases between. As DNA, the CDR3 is TGCAGCGTTGAAGATCCGACCCAACGCCCTACCTCCGGGGAGCTGTTTTTT. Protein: CSVEDPTQRPTSGELFF.

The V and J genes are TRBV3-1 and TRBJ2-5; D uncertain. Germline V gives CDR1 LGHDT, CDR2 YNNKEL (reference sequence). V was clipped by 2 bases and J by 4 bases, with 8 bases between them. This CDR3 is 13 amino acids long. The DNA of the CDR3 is TGTGCCAGCAGCCAACTTTCTACAGAGACCCAGTACTTC. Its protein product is CASSQLSTETQYF.

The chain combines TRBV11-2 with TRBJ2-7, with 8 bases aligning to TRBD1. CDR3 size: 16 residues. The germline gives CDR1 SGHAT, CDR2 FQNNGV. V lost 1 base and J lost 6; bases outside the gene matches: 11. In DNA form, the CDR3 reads TGTGCCAGCAGCTTAGCGGGTTCGGCAGGGGGCGTCGAGCAGTACTTC. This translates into CASSLAGSAGGVEQYF.

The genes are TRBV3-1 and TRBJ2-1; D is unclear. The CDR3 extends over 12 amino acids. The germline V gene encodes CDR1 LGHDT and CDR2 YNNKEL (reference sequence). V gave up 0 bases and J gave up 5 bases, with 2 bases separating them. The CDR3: CASSQEDNEQFF. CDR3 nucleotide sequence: TGTGCCAGCAGCCAAGAAGACAATGAGCAGTTCTTC.

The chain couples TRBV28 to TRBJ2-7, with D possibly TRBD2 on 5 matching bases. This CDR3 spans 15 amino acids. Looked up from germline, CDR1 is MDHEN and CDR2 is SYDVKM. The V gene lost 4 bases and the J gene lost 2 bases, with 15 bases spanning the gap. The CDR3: CASSSSGSRTYEQYF. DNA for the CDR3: TGTGCCAGCAGTTCCAGCGGAAGCAGAACCTACGAGCAGTACTTC.

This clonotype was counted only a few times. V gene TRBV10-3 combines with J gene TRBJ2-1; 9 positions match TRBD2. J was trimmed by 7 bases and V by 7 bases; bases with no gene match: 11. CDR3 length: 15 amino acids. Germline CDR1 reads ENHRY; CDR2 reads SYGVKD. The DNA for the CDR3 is TGTGCCATCACTGCAGCGGGGGGCGGAGGGAATGAGCAGTTCTTC. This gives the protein CAITAAGGGGNEQFF.

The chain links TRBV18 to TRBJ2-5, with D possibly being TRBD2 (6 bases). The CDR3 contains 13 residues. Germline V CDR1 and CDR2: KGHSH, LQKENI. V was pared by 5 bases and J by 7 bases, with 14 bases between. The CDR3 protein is CASSGTARGTQYF. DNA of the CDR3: TGTGCCAGCTCAGGGACTGCAAGAGGGACCCAGTACTTC.

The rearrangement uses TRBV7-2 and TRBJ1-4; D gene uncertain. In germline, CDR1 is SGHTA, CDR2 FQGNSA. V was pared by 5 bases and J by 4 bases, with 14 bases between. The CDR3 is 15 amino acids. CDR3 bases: TGTGCCAGCAGCCCAGTCGGCCAGAGTAATGAAAAACTGTTTTTT. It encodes CASSPVGQSNEKLFF.

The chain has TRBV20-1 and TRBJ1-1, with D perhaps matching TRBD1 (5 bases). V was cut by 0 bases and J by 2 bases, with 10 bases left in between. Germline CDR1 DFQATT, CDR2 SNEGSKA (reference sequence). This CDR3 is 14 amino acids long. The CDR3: CSARDGGGNTEAFF. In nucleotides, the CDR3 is TGCAGTGCTAGAGATGGGGGGGGAAACACTGAAGCTTTCTTT.

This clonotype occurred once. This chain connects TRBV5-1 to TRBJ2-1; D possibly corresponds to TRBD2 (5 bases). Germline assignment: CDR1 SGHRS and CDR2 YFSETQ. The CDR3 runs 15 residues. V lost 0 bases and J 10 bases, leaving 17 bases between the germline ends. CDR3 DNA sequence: TGCGCCAGCAGCTTGGTACTAGGGAACTACGGGGAGCAGTTCTTC. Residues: CASSLVLGNYGEQFF.

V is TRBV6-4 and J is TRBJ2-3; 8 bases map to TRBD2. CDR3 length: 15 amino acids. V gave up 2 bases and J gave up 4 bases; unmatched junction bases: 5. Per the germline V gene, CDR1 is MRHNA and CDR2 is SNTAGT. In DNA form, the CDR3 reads TGTGCCAGCAGTGACGTGGGCGGGGGGCCAGATACGCAGTATTTT. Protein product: CASSDVGGGPDTQYF.